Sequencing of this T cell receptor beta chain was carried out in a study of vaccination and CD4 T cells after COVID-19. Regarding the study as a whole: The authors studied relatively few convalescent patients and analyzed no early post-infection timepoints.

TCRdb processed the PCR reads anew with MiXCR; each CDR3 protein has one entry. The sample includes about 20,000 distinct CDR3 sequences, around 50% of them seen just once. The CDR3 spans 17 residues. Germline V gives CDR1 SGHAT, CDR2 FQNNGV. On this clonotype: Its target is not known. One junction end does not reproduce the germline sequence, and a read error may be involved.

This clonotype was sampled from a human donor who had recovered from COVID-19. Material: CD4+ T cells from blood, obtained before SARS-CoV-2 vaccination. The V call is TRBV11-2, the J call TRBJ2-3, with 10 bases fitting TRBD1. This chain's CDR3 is CASSSSFQGQGTVTQYF. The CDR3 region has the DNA TGTGCCAGCAGCTCCTCCTTCCAGGGACAGGGGACAGTTACGCAGTATTTT.